This is a list of T cell receptor beta chains from one sample in a study of T-cell memory formation after mild COVID-19. One entry per CDR3 protein results from TCRdb running MiXCR on the 5' RACE reads. Seen here are about 340,000 distinct CDR3 sequences, 10% to 15% observed once, and the top ten hold roughly 23%. Sequencing was carried out using PBMCs or a T cell subset sorted from them (not recorded which). These receptors originate from a man between 18 and 29 years old who had mild COVID-19 (a few samples of this study predate the infection). Cell type and time point are not known. Both conserved end residues are part of each CDR3. Fields, in order: V gene, clone size, D gene, J gene, CDR3 DNA, CDR3 protein. A D gene is named only where the DNA matches it firmly. Rows give clone size only sometimes, using once, few, many, or a class for an expanded clone.

TRBV12-3/TRBV12-4	NA	NA	TRBJ2-3	TGTGCCAGCAGTGAGACCTGGCAGTGGGATACGCAGTATTTT	CASSETWQWDTQYF
TRBV15	many	NA	TRBJ2-4	TGTGCCACCAGCAGACTACAGGGTTGGTCCAAAAACATTCAGTACTTC	CATSRLQGWSKNIQYF
TRBV6-5	NA	NA	TRBJ2-3	TGTGCCAGCAGCCCCGCACGGGCAGATACGCAGTATTTT	CASSPARADTQYF
TRBV21-1	NA	NA	TRBJ1-2	TGTGCCAGCAGCAAACCGAAGGGGCCCTATGGCTACACCTTC	CASSKPKGPYGYTF
TRBV6-2/TRBV6-3	NA	TRBD1	TRBJ1-4	TGTGCCAGCAAGGACAGGGGGAATGAAAAACTGTTTTTT	CASKDRGNEKLFF
TRBV5-5	NA	NA	TRBJ2-7	TGTGCCAGCAGCTCATCCGACTGGAGATACGAGCAGTACTTC	CASSSSDWRYEQYF
TRBV9	NA	NA	TRBJ2-3	TGTGCCAGCAGCGTCACAGTGGGACGGGTCTGGGACTCATGGGGCACAGATACGCAGTATTTT	CASSVTVGRVWDSWGTDTQYF
TRBV9	NA	NA	TRBJ2-3	TGTGCCAGCAGCGTGTCCGGGTTGAGAGATACGCAGTATTTT	CASSVSGLRDTQYF
TRBV12-3/TRBV12-4	NA	NA	TRBJ2-5	TGTGCCAGCAGTCCCCGGGGGACCGCAGGGACCCAGTACTTC	CASSPRGTAGTQYF
TRBV29-1	few	NA	TRBJ2-1	TGCAGCGTTGATGGTGAGGGAAGCTCCTACAATGAGCAGTTCTTC	CSVDGEGSSYNEQFF
TRBV3-1	few	NA	TRBJ1-5	TGTGCCAGCAGCCACGGACCGGTCAATCAGCCCCAGCATTTT	CASSHGPVNQPQHF
TRBV9	NA	NA	TRBJ1-2	TGTGCCAGCAGCGTAGGGGCCTACTATGGCTACACCTTC	CASSVGAYYGYTF
TRBV4-2	few	NA	TRBJ1-1	TGTGCCAGCAGCCAAGAATTTGCCAGGGGCCCTGAAGCTTTCTTT	CASSQEFARGPEAFF
TRBV9	NA	NA	TRBJ1-1	TGTGCCAGCAGCCCCATCCGGAACACTGAAGCTTTCTTT	CASSPIRNTEAFF
TRBV20-1	NA	NA	TRBJ1-1	TGCAGTGCTAGCGGGGGGGCGCGAGGTGTCGACACTGAAGCTTTCTTT	CSASGGARGVDTEAFF
TRBV7-6	few	NA	TRBJ1-1	TGTGCCAGCAGCCGACAGGATGGGACTGAAGCTTTCTTT	CASSRQDGTEAFF
TRBV12-3/TRBV12-4	NA	TRBD1	TRBJ2-3	TGTGCCAGCAGGAACGACAGGGTGGCTGAGGTTACGCAGTATTTT	CASRNDRVAEVTQYF
TRBV5-1	NA	NA	TRBJ1-1	TGCGCCAGCAGCTTAATTACAGGGTTGGAAGCTTTCTTT	CASSLITGLEAFF
TRBV5-6	NA	NA	TRBJ2-5	TGTGCCAGCAGCTCCCGGGACACAGAGACCCAGTACTTC	CASSSRDTETQYF
TRBV10-2	NA	NA	TRBJ2-5	TGCGCCAGCAGTCGAAGGACAGCAGAAGAGACCCAGTACTTC	CASSRRTAEETQYF
TRBV5-5	NA	TRBD1	TRBJ2-7	TGTGCCAGCAGCTTGGGACAGGGTCTATTCTACGAGCAGTACTTC	CASSLGQGLFYEQYF
TRBV7-2	NA	NA	TRBJ1-6	TGTGCCAGCAGCCAGAGGATGGGACTGACGAATTCACCCCTCCACTTT	CASSQRMGLTNSPLHF
TRBV3-1	NA	NA	TRBJ1-2	TGTGCCAGCAGCCAAGGTGGAGGGATAATGAACTATGGCTACACCTTC	CASSQGGGIMNYGYTF
TRBV11-2	NA	NA	TRBJ1-1	TGTGCCAGCAGCCCCCTCCAAGCCGACGAAGCTTTCTTT	CASSPLQADEAFF
TRBV7-2	NA	NA	TRBJ2-5	TGTGCCAGCAGCCCCACCCCCCCAGAGACCCAGTACTTC	CASSPTPPETQYF
TRBV4-3	NA	NA	TRBJ1-6	TGCGCCAGCAGCCAAGACTCCCGGGATTCACCCCTCCACTTT	CASSQDSRDSPLHF
TRBV5-1	many	NA	TRBJ1-2	TGCGCCAGCAGCTCGACACTCATAAGCTACACCTTC	CASSSTLISYTF
TRBV6-1	many	NA	TRBJ1-6	TGTGCCAGCAGTGAAGGACGTAGGAGCTCCTATAATTCACCCCTCCACTTT	CASSEGRRSSYNSPLHF
TRBV5-1	NA	NA	TRBJ1-2	TGCGCCAGCAGCGCGGACACCTCTGACTATGGCTACACCTTC	CASSADTSDYGYTF